The sequence of this T cell receptor (beta chain) was determined in a study of T cells in Graves' hyperthyroidism and ophthalmopathy. About the study: Peripheral blood sampling occurred at initial diagnosis, before any treatment. Findings of the study overall: In blood, most of the thyroid clonotypes expanded above 0.001 were also present.

This clonotype was recorded many times. No antigen is known for it. It was RNA transcripts that yielded the amplified TCR beta CDR3 regions. With the HTBI primer set, the TCR CDR3 went through a first round of RT-PCR. TCRdb re-derived calls from the multiplex PCR reads in MiXCR, one entry per CDR3 protein. This repertoire shows under 450,000 distinct CDR3 sequences, 15% to 17% found once; its top ten account for roughly 7.4%. The germline V gene encodes CDR1 SGHTA and CDR2 FQGNSA. V shed 5 bases, J shed 4 bases, and the junction held 9 bases outside the gene matches. The CDR3 spans 15 residues. The clonotype was recovered from a woman aged 18 to 35 with Graves' hyperthyroidism. Sequenced input: blood. V is TRBV7-2 and J is TRBJ2-3; 7 bases fit TRBD2. CDR3 bases: TGTGCCAGCAGCCCGAAAGCGGGACCGGCAGATACGCAGTATTTT. Residues: CASSPKAGPADTQYF. Looking up the rest from reference TRBV7-2 and TRBJ2-3 gives the full variable domain: GAGVSQSPSNKVTEKGKDVELRCDPISGHTALYWYRQSLGQGLEFLIYFQGNSAPDKSGLPSDRFSAERTGGSVSTLTIQRTQQEDSAVYLCASSPKAGPADTQYFGPGTRLTVL.